Below, 30 T cell receptor beta chains from the same sample are listed, as sequenced in a study of blood T cell repertoires in COVID-19. Sequencing was performed with immunoSEQ multiplex PCR; in TCRdb, only in-frame clones are kept and a portion is missing. Here the sample spans hundreds of thousands of clones, roughly nine tenths being singletons. Specimen: peripheral blood. The receptors stem from a woman aged 18-29 years who had recovered from COVID-19.

This chain connects TRBV23-1 to TRBJ1-6; possible D gene TRBD1, 5 bases. TRBV23-1 is treated as an ORF (open reading frame) with a function not yet certain. V lost 0 bases, J lost 9 bases, and 18 bases lay in between. The CDR3 consists of 17 residues. CDR3 bases: TGCGCCAGCAGTCAATCCCCCTTTGGCAGGGTGGGTTCACCCCTCCACTTT. Translated: CASSQSPFGRVGSPLHF.

The chain uses TRBV27 and TRBJ2-5; no definite D call. V was clipped by 0 bases and J by 5 bases, with 13 bases between them. CDR3 length equals 15 residues. Looked up from germline, CDR1 is MNHEY and CDR2 is SMNVEV (reference sequence). CDR3 nucleotide sequence: TGTGCCAGCAGTTTATCGTCCTACCCCTCCGAGACCCAGTACTTC. It encodes CASSLSSYPSETQYF.

J is TRBJ2-7 and V is TRBV7-2; TRBD2 matches 9 bases. Trimming took 5 bases from V and 0 from J; bases not matched to a gene: 8. Germline assignment: CDR1 SGHTA and CDR2 FQGNSA. The CDR3 length is 16 residues. CDR3: CASSVGLAYSSYEQYF. DNA of the CDR3: TGTGCCAGCAGCGTAGGACTAGCGTACAGCTCCTACGAGCAGTACTTC.

The genes are TRBV2 and TRBJ2-7; D is possibly TRBD1 (6 bases). The CDR3 totals 15 residues. Germline V gene sequence: CDR1 SNHLY, CDR2 FYNNEI. V was cut by 1 base and J by 0 bases, with 10 bases left in between. This CDR3 is CASSEGGQSSYEQYF. CDR3 nucleotide sequence: TGTGCCAGCAGTGAAGGGGGACAAAGCTCCTACGAGCAGTACTTC.

The J gene is TRBJ2-1, the V gene TRBV15, with TRBD2 identical over 11 bases. This CDR3 contains 17 residues. V shed 0 bases, J shed 5 bases, and the junction held 6 bases outside the gene matches. CDR1 LNHNV and CDR2 YYDKDF come from the germline V gene (reference sequence). In nucleotides, the CDR3 is TGTGCCACCAGCAGAGATCTCGGGACTAGCGGACACAATGAGCAGTTCTTC. It codes for CATSRDLGTSGHNEQFF.

The chain couples TRBV6-4 to TRBJ2-5, with 11 bases lining up with TRBD2. The V gene end was trimmed by 5 bases and the J gene end by 2 bases; junction bases not matched to a gene: 4. CDR1 and CDR2 from the germline V gene are MRHNA and SNTAGT. CDR3 length: 15 amino acids. Here the CDR3 reads CASSFTSGGQETQYF. The CDR3 DNA sequence: TGTGCCAGCAGTTTTACTAGCGGGGGACAAGAGACCCAGTACTTC.

The DNA of the CDR3 is TGTGCCAGCAGCCCGGAGGGGACTAGCGGAGCTTACGAGCAGTACTTC. This sequence encodes CASSPEGTSGAYEQYF. The chain joins TRBV7-2 to TRBJ2-7; 11 nucleotides match TRBD2. V was pared by 5 bases and J by 4 bases, with 10 bases of the junction left unmatched. The CDR3 runs to 16 residues. The V gene's germline CDR1 is SGHTA and CDR2 FQGNSA.

The chain recombines TRBV2 with TRBJ1-5; TRBD1 might be the D (6 bases). Trimming stripped 6 bases from V and 4 bases from J, with 13 bases between. The CDR3 contains 14 residues. The germline CDR1 and CDR2 sequences are SNHLY and FYNNEI. The CDR3 loop reads CASSRDNSNQPQHF. For the CDR3, the DNA is TGTGCCAGCAGCCGGGACAACTCTAATCAGCCCCAGCATTTT.

The chain has TRBV18 and TRBJ2-1; 16 positions agree with TRBD2. Germline-derived CDR1 and CDR2 are KGHSH and LQKENI. This CDR3 has 16 amino acids. J was trimmed by 2 bases and V by 5 bases; bases with no gene match: 0. CDR3 DNA sequence: TGTGCCAGCTCAGGGACTAGCGGGAGGGCCTACAATGAGCAGTTCTTC. Encoded protein: CASSGTSGRAYNEQFF.

This clone appeared once. The rearrangement links TRBV19 to TRBJ2-7, with D possibly matching TRBD1 (5 bases). Germline V CDR1 and CDR2: LNHDA, SQIVND (reference sequence). V was shortened by 3 bases and J by 4 bases, with 16 bases between the two germline ends. The CDR3 covers 15 residues. CDR3 nucleotide sequence: TGTGCCAGTAGTATTGTAACAGGACAATCTTACGAGCAGTACTTC. Protein product: CASSIVTGQSYEQYF.

Regarding this clone: This clone may be a read error of a much larger clone one base away. The sample contains more than one DNA sequence encoding this CDR3. The gene calls are TRBV3-1 (or the pseudogene TRBV3-2) and TRBJ1-1, with no clear D. The CDR3 is 11 residues long. V was cut by 6 bases and J by 2 bases, with 4 bases left in between. Germline V lookup: CDR1 LGHDT, CDR2 YNNKEL (reference sequence). The CDR3: CASSLNTEAFF. DNA for the CDR3: TGTGCCAGCAGTCTAAACACTGAAGCTTTCTTT.

The rearrangement links TRBV6-5 to TRBJ2-7, with TRBD1 as a possible D gene (5 bases). Germline V CDR1 and CDR2: MNHEY, SVGAGI. The CDR3 has 14 amino acids. Trimming stripped 8 bases from V and 3 bases from J, with 17 bases between. The CDR3 sequence is CASVPWGSGYEQYF. The CDR3, as DNA: TGTGCCAGCGTTCCGTGGGGCAGTGGCTACGAGCAGTACTTC.

The chain has TRBV6-5 and TRBJ1-1; D ambiguous. Trimming shortened V by 7 bases and J by 5 bases, and 14 bases separated the two germline ends. Germline CDR1 MNHEY, CDR2 SVGAGI. The CDR3 has 13 amino acids. The CDR3 loop reads CASNFQRTTEAFF. The CDR3, as DNA: TGTGCCAGCAATTTTCAACGAACAACTGAAGCTTTCTTT.

The J gene is TRBJ2-3, the V gene TRBV15; D ambiguous. This CDR3 contains 12 residues. V lost 11 bases, J lost 1 base, and 10 bases lay in between. CDR1 and CDR2 (germline): LNHNV, YYDKDF (reference sequence). As DNA, the CDR3 is TGTGCCGCCGGCAGCGGCACAGATACGCAGTATTTT. Amino acid sequence: CAAGSGTDTQYF.

This chain uses TRBV5-1 with TRBJ1-1; TRBD1 matches 9 bases. There are 13 residues in the CDR3. Germline-derived CDR1 and CDR2 are SGHRS and YFSETQ. With 4 bases clipped from V and 3 bases from J, the junction kept 1 base outside the gene matches. The CDR3 DNA is TGCGCCAGCAGCAGGGACAGGGACACTGAAGCTTTCTTT. Its protein product is CASSRDRDTEAFF.

This chain joins TRBV11-3 and TRBJ1-1, with D maybe TRBD1 (6 bases). The CDR3 consists of 14 residues. Germline V gene data show CDR1 as SGHNT and CDR2 as YENEEA. Trimming took off 3 bases at V and 1 base at J, with 9 bases between the two ends. The CDR3 coding sequence is TGTGCCAGCAGCTTTGGGGGCAGGAACACTGAAGCTTTCTTT. Its protein is CASSFGGRNTEAFF.

The V and J genes are TRBV29-1 and TRBJ2-3; TRBD1 might be the D (6 bases). CDR1 is SQVTM, CDR2 ANQGSEA, per germline. The CDR3 consists of 11 residues. V was pared by 6 bases and J by 4 bases, with 8 bases between. The CDR3 is CSVQGADTQYF. DNA of the CDR3: TGCAGCGTACAGGGAGCAGATACGCAGTATTTT.

The chain combines TRBV30 with TRBJ2-3; 8 bases line up with TRBD2. There are 13 residues in the CDR3. Looked up from germline, CDR1 is GTSNPN and CDR2 is SVGIG (reference sequence). Trimming at V came to 5 bases and at J to 3 bases, leaving 4 bases not matched to a gene. CDR3 nucleotide sequence: TGTGCCTGGCTAGCGGGCCTAACAGATACGCAGTATTTT. Translating gives CAWLAGLTDTQYF. The complete variable domain, with remaining parts taken from reference TRBV30 and TRBJ2-3, reads SQTIHQWPATLVQPVGSPLSLECTVEGTSNPNLYWYRQAAGRGLQLLFYSVGIGQISSEVPQNLSASRPQDRQFILSSKKLLLSDSGFYLCAWLAGLTDTQYFGPGTRLTVL.

This chain uses TRBV5-5 with TRBJ2-1; 9 bases match TRBD2. Germline assignment: CDR1 SGHKS and CDR2 YYEKEE (reference sequence). V gave up 1 base and J gave up 7 bases; unmatched junction bases: 6. There are 15 residues in the CDR3. CDR3 amino acids: CASSLHLAGWNEQFF. CDR3 bases: TGTGCCAGCAGCTTGCATCTAGCGGGATGGAATGAGCAGTTCTTC.

CDR3 sequence reads: CASSLARVGGYRSNQPQHF. The CDR3 DNA reads as TGTGCCAGCAGCTTAGCGCGAGTTGGAGGATATCGTAGCAATCAGCCCCAGCATTTT. The chain joins TRBV7-2 to TRBJ1-5, with unresolved D. CDR3 length equals 19 residues. The V and J ends lost 0 bases and 0 bases respectively, with 18 bases between them. Germline V gene lookup returns CDR1 SGHTA and CDR2 FQGNSA.

This clone has just one count. The chain has TRBV25-1 and TRBJ2-7, with a possible D match to TRBD1 (7 bases). Germline V gene lookup returns CDR1 MGHDK and CDR2 SYGVNS. The CDR3 is 10 amino acids. Trimming cost V 11 bases and J 6 bases, with 11 bases left between them. The CDR3 here is CAAGQIEQYF. The CDR3 DNA follows: TGTGCCGCGGGACAGATCGAGCAGTACTTC.

The chain recombines TRBV6-5 with TRBJ1-3; tentatively, D is TRBD1 (5 bases). Per germline, CDR1 MNHEY and CDR2 SVGAGI. Trimming left V 3 bases short and J 0 bases short, with 9 bases between. CDR3 length equals 15 residues. For the CDR3, the DNA is TGTGCCAGCAGTTATACAGGTGGCTCTGGAAACACCATATATTTT. It specifies CASSYTGGSGNTIYF.

V usage is TRBV4-3 and J usage is TRBJ2-1; TRBD2 aligns across 14 bases. J was trimmed by 8 bases and V by 1 base; bases with no gene match: 1. CDR1 is LGHNA and CDR2 is YSLEER in the germline V gene. The CDR3 runs 15 residues. DNA of the CDR3: TGCGCCAGCAGCCAAGGGGGACTAGCGGGAGATGAGCAGTTCTTC. Protein: CASSQGGLAGDEQFF.

V gene TRBV28 combines with J gene TRBJ2-7; TRBD1 matches 9 bases. The junction had 10 bases not matched to a gene; V was cut back by 3 bases and J by 1 base. Germline V gene lookup returns CDR1 MDHEN and CDR2 SYDVKM. This CDR3 is 17 amino acids long. The CDR3 loop reads CASSFQTRTGESYEQYF. DNA for the CDR3: TGTGCCAGCAGTTTCCAGACCCGGACAGGGGAGTCCTACGAGCAGTACTTC.

The chain recombines TRBV5-4 with TRBJ1-2; TRBD1 matches at 7 bases. V was pared by 0 bases and J by 4 bases, with 0 bases of the junction left unmatched. The CDR3 contains 13 residues. Germline CDR1 is SGHNT and CDR2 is YYREEE (reference sequence). As DNA, the CDR3 is TGTGCCAGCAGCTTGGACAGGGGCTATGGCTACACCTTC. This encodes CASSLDRGYGYTF. Combining the CDR3 with reference TRBV5-4 and TRBJ1-2 gives the whole variable domain ETGVTQSPTHLIKTRGQQVTLRCSSQSGHNTVSWYQQALGQGPQFIFQYYREEENGRGNFPPRFSGLQFPNYSSELNVNALELDDSALYLCASSLDRGYGYTFGSGTRLTVV.

The sample holds a few counts of this clone. This rearrangement joins TRBV7-3 to TRBJ2-1; 13 bases line up with TRBD2. The V and J ends lost 5 bases and 8 bases, in that order; junction bases with no gene match: 6. The germline gives CDR1 SGHTA, CDR2 FQGTGA. This CDR3 spans 15 amino acids. CDR3 region: CASSPRTSGSDEQFF. The CDR3, as DNA: TGTGCCAGCAGCCCTCGGACTAGCGGGAGCGATGAGCAGTTCTTC. Based on the CDR3 plus reference TRBV7-3 and TRBJ2-1, the full variable domain is GAGVSQTPSNKVTEKGKYVELRCDPISGHTALYWYRQSLGQGPEFLIYFQGTGAADDSGLPNDRFFAVRPEGSVSTLKIQRTERGDSAVYLCASSPRTSGSDEQFFGPGTRLTVL.

The chain employs TRBV19 and TRBJ1-1; D gene unclear. CDR1 and CDR2 (germline): LNHDA, SQIVND (reference sequence). Trimming removed 6 bases from V and 1 base from J, with 6 bases in between. This CDR3 spans 12 amino acids. CDR3 nucleotide sequence: TGTGCCAGTAGCACAGAGAACACTGAAGCTTTCTTT. Protein: CASSTENTEAFF.

This chain uses TRBV21-1 with TRBJ2-7; TRBD2, as called in the table, went unchecked against the DNA. TRBV21-1 is termed a pseudogene. This CDR3 spans 15 amino acids. In nucleotides, the CDR3 is TGTGCCAGCAGCCCCAGGACTAGCGAGTCCTACGAGCAGTACTTC. This codes for CASSPRTSESYEQYF.

This clone came up once. The rearrangement links TRBV6-1 to TRBJ2-5, with D unresolved. Germline V CDR1 and CDR2: MNHNS, SASEGT. The CDR3 spans 15 residues. The germline V and J ends were trimmed by 6 bases and 0 bases, with 14 bases remaining between them. This CDR3 is CASSSGPLYQETQYF. The CDR3, as DNA: TGTGCCAGCAGCTCTGGGCCTTTGTACCAAGAGACCCAGTACTTC.

CDR3 protein: CASSQEGGNLWAYGYTF. CDR3 in DNA: TGCGCCAGCAGCCAAGAGGGGGGAAACCTGTGGGCCTATGGCTACACCTTC. The J gene is TRBJ1-2, the V gene TRBV4-3, with D possibly being TRBD1 (5 bases). V lost 0 bases to trimming and J lost 4 bases, with 18 bases between them. Germline CDR1 and CDR2: LGHNA and YSLEER. CDR3 size: 17 residues.